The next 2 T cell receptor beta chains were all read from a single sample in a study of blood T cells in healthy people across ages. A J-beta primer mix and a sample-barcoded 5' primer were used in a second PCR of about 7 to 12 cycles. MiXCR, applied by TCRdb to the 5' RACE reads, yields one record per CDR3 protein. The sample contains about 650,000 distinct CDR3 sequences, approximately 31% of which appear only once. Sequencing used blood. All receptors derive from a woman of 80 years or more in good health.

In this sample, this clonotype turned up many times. CDR3 protein: CASSSDRGQNYGYTF. The CDR3 DNA is TGCGCCAGCAGCTCTGACAGGGGTCAGAACTATGGCTACACCTTC. The chain is built from TRBV5-1 and TRBJ1-2, with TRBD1 identical over 8 bases. The CDR3 length is 15 residues. Trimming removed 3 bases from V and 2 bases from J; junction bases left unmatched: 6. Germline CDR1 and CDR2: SGHRS and YFSETQ.

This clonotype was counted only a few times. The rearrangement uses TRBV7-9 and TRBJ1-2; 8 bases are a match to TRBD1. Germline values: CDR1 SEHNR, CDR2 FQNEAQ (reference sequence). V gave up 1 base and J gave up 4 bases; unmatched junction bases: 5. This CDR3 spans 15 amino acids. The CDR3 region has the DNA TGTGCCAGCAGCTTAGTAGGGACAGGAGCCTATGGCTACACCTTC. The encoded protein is CASSLVGTGAYGYTF.